This is a list of T cell receptor beta chains from one sample in a study of cytomegalovirus exposure and HLA in healthy donors. The data were produced by immunoSEQ multiplex PCR, yet TCRdb's version contains in-frame clones alone and is incomplete. The sample holds approximately 170,000 clones, around 63% seen once. Input material: PBMCs. Source of these receptors: a woman younger than 30 in good health and CMV-seropositive. Each CDR3 is given with its conserved first and last residue. Each record gives: clone size, D gene, V gene, J gene, CDR3 length, CDR3 protein, CDR3 DNA. The D gene is left open where the match is weak. Only some rows state a clone size, as once, few, many or a class for expanded clones.

size: NA; D: NA; V: TRBV20-1; J: TRBJ2-7; length: 11; CDR3: CSARRGYEQYF; DNA: TGCAGTGCTAGAAGGGGCTACGAGCAGTACTTC
size: NA; D: TRBD2; V: TRBV5-1; J: TRBJ2-3; length: 16; CDR3: CASSFSSSGTQDTQYF; DNA: TGCGCCAGCAGCTTTTCGTCTAGCGGGACACAAGATACGCAGTATTTT
size: once; D: NA; V: TRBV5-4; J: TRBJ1-1; length: 12; CDR3: CASSGGDTPAFF; DNA: TGTGCCAGCAGCGGGGGGGACACTCCGGCTTTCTTT
size: NA; D: TRBD2; V: TRBV7-3; J: TRBJ2-5; length: 14; CDR3: CASSLAGGQETQYF; DNA: TGTGCCAGCAGCTTAGCGGGGGGGCAAGAGACCCAGTACTTC
size: NA; D: TRBD1; V: TRBV9; J: TRBJ2-7; length: 14; CDR3: CASSVAGTGGEQYF; DNA: TGTGCCAGCAGCGTGGCCGGGACAGGGGGGGAGCAGTACTTC
size: once; D: NA; V: TRBV7-3; J: TRBJ1-6; length: 17; CDR3: CASSLTYDSLGNSPLHF; DNA: TGTGCCAGCAGCTTAACGTACGACAGCCTGGGGAATTCACCCCTCCACTTT
size: NA; D: TRBD2; V: TRBV28; J: TRBJ2-1; length: 17; CDR3: CASSLRGGTSARNEQFF; DNA: TGTGCCAGCAGTTTAAGGGGCGGGACTAGCGCACGCAATGAGCAGTTCTTC
size: once; D: TRBD1; V: TRBV9; J: TRBJ1-2; length: 20; CDR3: CASTCILDRDLQTDFYGYTF; DNA: TGTGCCAGTACCTGTATACTCGACAGGGACCTTCAAACCGACTTCTATGGCTACACCTTC
size: NA; D: TRBD2; V: TRBV27; J: TRBJ2-1; length: 16; CDR3: CASRGYTSGKGDEQFF; DNA: TGTGCCAGCAGGGGCTATACTAGCGGGAAGGGGGATGAGCAGTTCTTC
size: NA; D: TRBD1; V: TRBV4-2; J: TRBJ2-7; length: 16; CDR3: CASSQSPGQGSYEQYF; DNA: TGTGCCAGCAGCCAATCACCGGGACAGGGCTCCTACGAGCAGTACTTC
size: NA; D: NA; V: TRBV7-6; J: TRBJ1-4; length: 16; CDR3: CASSLAGGGLSEKLFF; DNA: TGTGCCAGCAGCTTAGCGGGCGGCGGGTTGAGTGAAAAACTGTTTTTT
size: NA; D: TRBD1; V: TRBV19; J: TRBJ1-5; length: 15; CDR3: CASSGMQGVNQPQHF; DNA: TGTGCCAGTAGTGGAATGCAGGGGGTCAATCAGCCCCAGCATTTT
size: NA; D: TRBD1; V: TRBV6-6; J: TRBJ1-5; length: 14; CDR3: CASSFGQGAKPQHF; DNA: TGTGCCAGCAGCTTCGGTCAGGGGGCAAAGCCCCAGCATTTT
size: NA; D: TRBD1; V: TRBV30; J: TRBJ1-4; length: 15; CDR3: CAWSRMRGPNEKLFF; DNA: TGTGCCTGGAGTCGGATGAGGGGGCCTAATGAAAAACTGTTTTTT
size: few; D: NA; V: TRBV13; J: TRBJ2-3; length: 17; CDR3: CASSLVPGQTGSYTQYF; DNA: TGTGCCAGCAGCTTAGTACCCGGACAGACGGGTTCCTATACGCAGTATTTT
size: NA; D: TRBD1; V: TRBV27; J: TRBJ2-2; length: 14; CDR3: CASWDRANTGELFF; DNA: TGTGCCAGCTGGGACAGGGCGAACACCGGGGAGCTGTTTTTT
size: NA; D: TRBD1; V: TRBV18; J: TRBJ1-2; length: 17; CDR3: CASSPPQTGGISYGYTF; DNA: TGTGCCAGCTCACCACCGCAGACAGGGGGCATCAGCTATGGCTACACCTTC
size: NA; D: NA; V: TRBV7-6; J: TRBJ1-5; length: 13; CDR3: CASAPRVGQPQHF; DNA: TGTGCCAGCGCCCCCAGGGTGGGTCAGCCCCAGCATTTT
size: NA; D: NA; V: TRBV9; J: TRBJ2-7; length: 14; CDR3: CASSVDRDTYEQYF; DNA: TGTGCCAGCAGCGTAGACAGGGATACCTACGAGCAGTACTTC
size: NA; D: NA; V: TRBV30; J: TRBJ1-4; length: 13; CDR3: CASETGIAEKLFF; DNA: TGTGCCTCGGAAACAGGGATAGCTGAAAAACTGTTTTTT
size: NA; D: NA; V: TRBV7-2; J: TRBJ1-6; length: 15; CDR3: CASSLASGWNSPLHF; DNA: TGTGCCAGCAGCTTAGCGTCAGGGTGGAATTCACCCCTCCACTTT
size: NA; D: TRBD1; V: TRBV19; J: TRBJ2-3; length: 14; CDR3: CASSDRGNTDTQYF; DNA: TGTGCCAGTAGTGACAGGGGTAACACAGATACGCAGTATTTT
size: NA; D: TRBD1; V: TRBV19; J: TRBJ1-2; length: 15; CDR3: CASRAWTGGENGYTF; DNA: TGTGCCAGTAGGGCTTGGACAGGGGGCGAGAATGGCTACACCTTC
size: NA; D: TRBD1; V: TRBV6-5; J: TRBJ1-1; length: 14; CDR3: CASSSYRGRTEAFF; DNA: TGTGCCAGCAGTTCCTACAGGGGAAGGACTGAAGCTTTCTTT
size: NA; D: TRBD1; V: TRBV11-3; J: TRBJ2-1; length: 15; CDR3: CASSLRGTGGNEQFF; DNA: TGTGCCAGCAGCCTAAGGGGGACAGGGGGAAATGAGCAGTTCTTC
size: few; D: NA; V: TRBV4-2; J: TRBJ1-2; length: 15; CDR3: CASSVGTGDNYGYTF; DNA: TGTGCCAGCAGCGTAGGGACGGGAGATAACTATGGCTACACCTTC
size: NA; D: TRBD1; V: TRBV28; J: TRBJ1-1; length: 12; CDR3: CASSSPGGEAFF; DNA: TGTGCCAGCAGTTCGCCAGGGGGAGAAGCTTTCTTT
size: once; D: NA; V: TRBV19; J: TRBJ1-1; length: 16; CDR3: CASSIDLAGAHTEAFF; DNA: TGTGCCAGTAGTATAGATCTTGCAGGGGCGCACACTGAAGCTTTCTTT
size: NA; D: NA; V: TRBV1; J: TRBJ2-7; length: 13; CDR3: CTSNGAESYEQYF; DNA: TGCACCAGCAACGGAGCGGAATCCTACGAGCAGTACTTC
size: NA; D: TRBD2; V: TRBV5-1; J: TRBJ2-5; length: 18; CDR3: CARSTGLAGARSGETQYF; DNA: TGCGCCCGCAGCACCGGACTAGCGGGGGCGAGGAGCGGAGAGACCCAGTACTTC
size: few; D: TRBD1; V: TRBV7-9; J: TRBJ1-1; length: 19; CDR3: CASSSPYYGTGLMNTEAFF; DNA: TGTGCCAGCAGCTCCCCTTATTATGGGACAGGGCTAATGAACACTGAAGCTTTCTTT
size: few; D: TRBD2; V: TRBV5-1; J: TRBJ2-2; length: 15; CDR3: CASSITSGNTGELFF; DNA: TGCGCCAGCAGCATTACTAGCGGGAACACCGGGGAGCTGTTTTTT
size: few; D: TRBD2; V: TRBV6-5; J: TRBJ2-7; length: 15; CDR3: CASSFRTSGEGEQYF; DNA: TGTGCCAGCAGTTTCAGGACTAGCGGGGAAGGAGAGCAGTACTTC
size: NA; D: NA; V: TRBV4-3; J: TRBJ1-4; length: 15; CDR3: CASSHLGQLNEKLFF; DNA: TGCGCCAGCAGCCACCTGGGACAACTTAATGAAAAACTGTTTTTT
size: NA; D: NA; V: TRBV28; J: TRBJ2-1; length: 13; CDR3: CASSLLGLREQFF; DNA: TGTGCCAGCAGTTTATTGGGACTTCGGGAGCAGTTCTTC
size: NA; D: NA; V: TRBV30; J: TRBJ2-5; length: 13; CDR3: CAWSGLGGETQYF; DNA: TGTGCCTGGAGTGGGTTAGGGGGAGAGACCCAGTACTTC
size: once; D: NA; V: TRBV19; J: TRBJ1-5; length: 15; CDR3: CASSLHRLSDQPQHF; DNA: TGTGCCAGTAGTCTTCACAGGCTTTCGGATCAGCCCCAGCATTTT
size: NA; D: NA; V: TRBV6-5; J: TRBJ1-1; length: 12; CDR3: CASGEGSTEAFF; DNA: TGTGCCAGCGGGGAGGGTTCGACTGAAGCTTTCTTT
size: NA; D: TRBD1; V: TRBV4-1; J: TRBJ2-5; length: 14; CDR3: CASSQPGQEETQYF; DNA: TGCGCCAGCAGCCAACCTGGACAGGAAGAGACCCAGTACTTC
size: NA; D: NA; V: TRBV9; J: TRBJ2-1; length: 14; CDR3: CASSVEGGVDEQFF; DNA: TGTGCCAGCAGCGTAGAGGGCGGGGTGGATGAGCAGTTCTTC
size: NA; D: TRBD2; V: TRBV6-5; J: TRBJ2-1; length: 15; CDR3: CASSYLPSGNNEQFF; DNA: TGTGCCAGCAGTTACCTTCCTAGCGGGAACAATGAGCAGTTCTTC
size: once; D: NA; V: TRBV23-1; J: TRBJ1-2; length: 14; CDR3: CASSLSIPNHGYTF; DNA: TGCGCCAGCAGTTTGTCCATTCCTAACCATGGCTACACCTTC
size: NA; D: TRBD2; V: TRBV7-3; J: TRBJ2-5; length: 16; CDR3: CASRPGLAGNQETQYF; DNA: TGTGCCAGCAGACCGGGACTAGCGGGCAACCAAGAGACCCAGTACTTC
size: NA; D: TRBD2; V: TRBV6-7; J: TRBJ2-2; length: 18; CDR3: CASSRTLAGGWNTGELFF; DNA: TGTGCCAGCAGTCGCACCCTAGCGGGAGGGTGGAACACCGGGGAGCTGTTTTTT
size: NA; D: TRBD1; V: TRBV5-6; J: TRBJ1-5; length: 15; CDR3: CASSFKTGSNQPQHF; DNA: TGTGCCAGCAGCTTCAAGACAGGGTCCAATCAGCCCCAGCATTTT
size: NA; D: TRBD1; V: TRBV9; J: TRBJ1-3; length: 15; CDR3: CASSARRGAGNTIYF; DNA: TGTGCCAGCAGCGCTCGCAGGGGGGCGGGAAACACCATATATTTT
size: NA; D: TRBD2; V: TRBV6-5; J: TRBJ2-7; length: 16; CDR3: CASSYLRTSGGYEQYF; DNA: TGTGCCAGCAGTTACCTTCGGACTAGCGGGGGCTACGAGCAGTACTTC
size: NA; D: TRBD2; V: TRBV19; J: TRBJ2-5; length: 15; CDR3: CASSIGGRGEETQYF; DNA: TGTGCCAGTAGTATAGGGGGTCGGGGGGAAGAGACCCAGTACTTC
size: NA; D: NA; V: TRBV5-4; J: TRBJ2-7; length: 14; CDR3: CAWYEEPGSYEQYF; DNA: TGTGCCTGGTACGAGGAGCCGGGCTCCTACGAGCAGTACTTC
size: NA; D: TRBD1; V: TRBV28; J: TRBJ2-5; length: 12; CDR3: CASRGQVETQYF; DNA: TGTGCCAGCAGGGGACAGGTAGAGACCCAGTACTTC
size: few; D: TRBD1; V: TRBV4-1; J: TRBJ1-2; length: 17; CDR3: CASSQDWGQGANYGYTF; DNA: TGCGCCAGCAGCCAAGATTGGGGACAGGGGGCAAACTATGGCTACACCTTC
size: few; D: NA; V: TRBV27; J: TRBJ2-3; length: 16; CDR3: CASSLSPDTNTDTQYF; DNA: TGTGCCAGCAGTCTTTCCCCGGACACAAACACAGATACGCAGTATTTT
size: few; D: TRBD1; V: TRBV5-1; J: TRBJ2-7; length: 15; CDR3: CASSLRTGTSYEQYF; DNA: TGCGCCAGCAGCTTAAGGACAGGGACCTCCTACGAGCAGTACTTC
size: NA; D: NA; V: TRBV29-1; J: TRBJ1-2; length: 16; CDR3: CSVEYVGGPVGDGYTF; DNA: TGCAGCGTTGAATATGTGGGAGGGCCCGTGGGCGATGGCTACACCTTC